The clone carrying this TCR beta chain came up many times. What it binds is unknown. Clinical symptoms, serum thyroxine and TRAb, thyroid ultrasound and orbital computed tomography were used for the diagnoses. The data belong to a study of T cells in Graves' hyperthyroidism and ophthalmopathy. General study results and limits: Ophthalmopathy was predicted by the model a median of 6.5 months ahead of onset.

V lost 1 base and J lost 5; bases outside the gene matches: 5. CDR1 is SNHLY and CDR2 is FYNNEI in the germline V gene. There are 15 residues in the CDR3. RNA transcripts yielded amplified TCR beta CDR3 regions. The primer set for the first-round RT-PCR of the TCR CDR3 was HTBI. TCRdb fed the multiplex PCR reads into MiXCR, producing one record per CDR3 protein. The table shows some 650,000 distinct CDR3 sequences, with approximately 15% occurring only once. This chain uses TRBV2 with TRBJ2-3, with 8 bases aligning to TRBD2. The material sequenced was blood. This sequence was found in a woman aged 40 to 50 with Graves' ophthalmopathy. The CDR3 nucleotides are TGTGCCAGCAGTGAAGAAAGCGGGGGCCAAGATACGCAGTATTTT. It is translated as CASSEESGGQDTQYF.